Sequencing of this T cell receptor (beta chain) was carried out in a study of OX40 agonist ivuxolimab in advanced cancers. Study-level background: Across the patients, intravenous ivuxolimab was delivered every 2 weeks at 0.01 to 10 mg/kg. With a range of 23 to 79, age averaged approximately 55 years, and about 80% were male. Of the participants, about 40% had some prior anti-PD-1, anti-PD-L1 or anti-CTLA-4 therapy, which was allowed. Notes on the study in general: Among the lowest peripheral clonal expansion occurred in 0.1-3.0 mg/kg partial responders.

TCRdb keeps only in-frame clones here, not all; method: immunoSEQ multiplex PCR. The data hold about 41,000 clones, with 85% observed a single time. This CDR3 spans 15 amino acids. Trimming cost V 6 bases and J 3 bases, with 14 bases left between them. Germline values: CDR1 MDHEN, CDR2 SYDVKM. Regarding this clone: Its antigen is unknown.

The TCR sequence derives from an adult with an advanced solid tumor such as melanoma, head and neck, liver or kidney cancer. This material consisted of CD4+ or CD8+ T cells sorted from blood, taken in a trial of the OX40 agonist ivuxolimab. The rearrangement joins TRBV28 to TRBJ2-2; D gene ambiguous. The DNA for the CDR3 is TGTGCCAGCAGCCCTCGGACCGGGCACACCGGGGAGCTGTTTTTT. It is translated as CASSPRTGHTGELFF.